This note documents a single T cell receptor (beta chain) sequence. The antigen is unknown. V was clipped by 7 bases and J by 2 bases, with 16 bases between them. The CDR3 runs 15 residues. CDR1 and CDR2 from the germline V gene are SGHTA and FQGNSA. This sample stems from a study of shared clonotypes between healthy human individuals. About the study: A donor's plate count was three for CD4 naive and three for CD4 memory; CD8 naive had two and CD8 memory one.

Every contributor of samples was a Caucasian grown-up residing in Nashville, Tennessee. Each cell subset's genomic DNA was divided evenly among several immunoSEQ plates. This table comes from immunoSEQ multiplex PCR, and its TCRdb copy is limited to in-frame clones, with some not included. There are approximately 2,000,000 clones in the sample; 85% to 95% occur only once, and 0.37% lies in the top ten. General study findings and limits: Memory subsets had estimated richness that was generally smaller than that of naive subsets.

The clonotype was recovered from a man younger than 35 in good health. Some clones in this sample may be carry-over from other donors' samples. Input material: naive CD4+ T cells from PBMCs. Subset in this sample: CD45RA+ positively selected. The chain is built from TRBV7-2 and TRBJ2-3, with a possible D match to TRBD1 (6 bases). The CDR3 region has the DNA TGTGCCAGCACCAAAGGGGGTAGCCCCACAGATACGCAGTATTTT. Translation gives CASTKGGSPTDTQYF.